This T cell receptor (beta chain) was sequenced for a study of T-cell memory formation after mild COVID-19 (dated by TCRdb to about 2021). Regarding the research as a whole: Most TCR sequence clusters were specific to one of the two donors. Longitudinal TCRalpha and TCRbeta repertoire sequencing tracked T-cell clones expanding and contracting after mild COVID-19 in two donors. Two young, previously healthy adult volunteers made up the cohort, one male and one female.

The CDR3 spans 12 residues, from the cysteine through the phenylalanine. The entry retains the CDR3 DNA only, 36 bases that are in frame from base 1. V is clipped by 3 bases and J by 9 bases, and the sequence between their germline boundaries is 12 bases long. Reading the germline V gene gives CDR1 SQVTM and CDR2 ANQGSEA. Notes on this clonotype: Its antigen remains unidentified. It has no much larger one-base neighbor in the sample; base qualities were not kept.

Ficoll-Paque density gradient centrifugation was the method used to isolate PBMCs. For sequencing, an Illumina NovaSeq 6000 was employed. cDNA libraries for TCRalpha and TCRbeta were prepared by 5'RACE using constant-segment primers, with sample barcodes and unique molecular identifiers added. Trizol reagent was used to extract RNA from every sample. Amplification of the libraries took two PCR steps, and the second step added a second sample barcode plus Illumina TruSeq adapters. Sequencing of libraries was performed on an Illumina NovaSeq with 2 x 150 bp paired-end reads. The authors processed their data as follows. Reads were demultiplexed and collapsed into UMI-guided consensus sequences with migec v1.2.7. Using mixcr v2.1.11, the UMI consensuses were aligned to TRA and TRB V and J templates and assembled into clonotypes. A clonotype was counted as expanded or contracted only if both edgeR and NoisET called the change significant, with noise models trained on biological replicates. For edgeR calls, the thresholds were a false discovery rate-adjusted p below 0.01 and a log2 fold-change of 1. As an exploratory analysis of dynamics, PCA with hierarchical clustering was applied to max-normalized trajectories of the 1000 most abundant clonotypes. The CD4 or CD8 phenotype of responding clones was assigned using the separately sequenced CD4+ and CD8+ repertoires. TCRdb took the public reads, trimmed them with fastp at Q25, ran MiXCR for clone calling and kept in-frame beta chains. Every entry covers one CDR3 protein and lists the most common genes and DNA from its rows. These V and J calls rely on TCRdb rather than the paper's analysis. Here the sample has a few hundred thousand distinct CDR3 sequences; 20% to 25% occur a single time. The ten top clones hold 8.4% of the sample.

Here is what the overall study found, with its caveats: SARS-CoV-2 specificity was not confirmed for the second-wave clones peaking on day 37. The detection of some responding clones in pre-infection memory suggests that pre-existing cross-reactive memory T cells joined the SARS-CoV-2 response. Contracting CD4+ clones turned up mainly in the CM and EM memory subsets, whereas EMRA was where CD8+ clones were enriched. Only a couple of mild cases were covered in the study, and larger cohorts including severe cases with pre-infection samples were considered necessary. Clones that contracted from day 15 to 85 showed balanced CD4/CD8 phenotypes, whereas a second wave of clones that expanded from day 15 to 37 leaned towards CD4+.

Sequencing used PBMCs or a T cell subset sorted from them (not recorded which). The TCR sequence derives from an adult woman who had mild COVID-19 (a few samples of this study predate the infection). The sample titles of this study are shuffled in the database, so cell type and time point are left out; the donor was told from shared clones. The chain employs TRBV29-1 and TRBJ2-1; the best D guess is TRBD2, with 5 bases matching. The CDR3 region reads CSVEARDAEQFF. The sequence in DNA is TGCAGCGTTGAGGCCCGGGATGCTGAGCAGTTCTTC.